A selection of T cell receptor beta chains follows, all from one sample in a study of cytomegalovirus exposure and HLA in healthy donors. The protocol was immunoSEQ multiplex PCR, while the TCRdb copy is restricted to in-frame clones and leaves out a portion. The sample includes under 150,000 clones, around 90% seen only once; the top ten take 7.5% to 8.5%. Sequences were obtained from PBMCs. These receptors all come from a woman in her late teens or twenties in good health and CMV-seropositive. CDR3s include the opening cysteine and the closing phenylalanine or tryptophan. D genes are given only for firm matches. The listing skips clone size in some rows; elsewhere it reads once, few, many or a size class.

TGCGCCAGCAGCTCCCGACAGGGATCCGGGGAGCTGTTTTTT CASSSRQGSGELFF TRBV4-1 TRBD1 TRBJ2-2 once
TGTGCCAGCAGCCAAACCAGGGGTTACGAGCAGTACTTC CASSQTRGYEQYF TRBV7-3 NA TRBJ2-7 NA
TGTGCCAGCAGCTCCCTGGATAGCGAGGACGAGCAGTACTTC CASSSLDSEDEQYF TRBV11-2 NA TRBJ2-7 NA
TGTGCCAGCTCACAGACAGGGGATGACACTGAAGCTTTCTTT CASSQTGDDTEAFF TRBV18 TRBD1 TRBJ1-1 NA
TGCGCCAGCAGCTTGGGGAGCGGGGGCCAGAGGGATGAGCAGTTCTTC CASSLGSGGQRDEQFF TRBV5-1 TRBD2 TRBJ2-1 NA
TGTGCCAGCAGGAATGAGCCCAACTATGGCTACACCTTC CASRNEPNYGYTF TRBV2 NA TRBJ1-2 NA
TGTGCCAGCAGTGACCCTAGGCGGGGGACTCCCTACGAGCAGTACTTC CASSDPRRGTPYEQYF TRBV2 TRBD2 TRBJ2-7 NA
TGTGCCAGCAGCCCGGGGACAGTCGGGGAGCTGTTTTTT CASSPGTVGELFF TRBV11-3 TRBD1 TRBJ2-2 NA
TGTGCCAGCAGCCAACCCTTTCGGGACACCGGGGAGCTGTTTTTT CASSQPFRDTGELFF TRBV7-9 NA TRBJ2-2 NA
TGCGCCAGCAGCCCGGAGCGGGGGCAGAGGCTTCAGCCCCAGCATTTT CASSPERGQRLQPQHF TRBV4-1 NA TRBJ1-5 once
TGTGCCAGTCAGGGACTAGCGAGCTACAATGAGCAGTTCTTC CASQGLASYNEQFF TRBV19 TRBD2 TRBJ2-1 NA
TGTGCCAGCAGCCCAAGTGGGCGCTCAGATACGCAGTATTTT CASSPSGRSDTQYF TRBV9 NA TRBJ2-3 NA
TGTGCCAGCAGTGAAAGGTGGACAGGGGCCGAGCAGTACTTC CASSERWTGAEQYF TRBV6-1 TRBD1 TRBJ2-7 NA
TGTGCCAGCAGTTCGAATATAGAAAGTGACAATGAGCAGTTCTTC CASSSNIESDNEQFF TRBV28 NA TRBJ2-1 NA
TGTGCCAGCAGCCCCCGGGACAGGGGTTGGACAGATACGCAGTATTTT CASSPRDRGWTDTQYF TRBV9 TRBD1 TRBJ2-3 NA
TGCGCCAGCAGCCAAGAGTTAGTGGAGGCAGATACGCAGTATTTT CASSQELVEADTQYF TRBV4-3 NA TRBJ2-3 NA
TGTGCCAGCAGCCCCATAACCGGGACTAGCGGGTTAGGGCAGTTCTTC CASSPITGTSGLGQFF TRBV7-9 TRBD2 TRBJ2-1 NA
TGTGCCAGCAGCTTATCGTTTGGTGTCAGGGGCCTGGATCAGCCCCAGCATTTT CASSLSFGVRGLDQPQHF TRBV7-8 NA TRBJ1-5 NA
TGTGCCAGCAGCTTCGGCCTAAATCTAGAGGGCTACACCTTC CASSFGLNLEGYTF TRBV7-9 NA TRBJ1-2 NA
TGTGCCAGCTCACCACGACGGGACAGATCCTACGAGCAGTACTTC CASSPRRDRSYEQYF TRBV18 TRBD1 TRBJ2-7 few
TGTGCCAGCAGTCCAGGGGGCGACTACCGGCCCCAGCATTTT CASSPGGDYRPQHF TRBV28 TRBD1 TRBJ1-5 NA
TGTGCCAGCGGTCTAGCGGGGGAAGAGACCCAGTACTTC CASGLAGEETQYF TRBV28 TRBD2 TRBJ2-5 NA
TGTGCCAGCAGCTTAAACGGCGGGAGTTCCTACAATGAGCAGTTCTTC CASSLNGGSSYNEQFF TRBV5-6 TRBD2 TRBJ2-1 NA
TGCGCCAGCAGCCAAGAGAACGACAGGGGGGACACTGAAGCTTTCTTT CASSQENDRGDTEAFF TRBV4-1 TRBD1 TRBJ1-1 NA
TGCGCCAGCAGCTTGGCAACAGCCTCTGGAAACACCATATATTTT CASSLATASGNTIYF TRBV5-1 NA TRBJ1-3 NA
TGTGCCAGCAGGCCCCCACGTGGAGGGTACGGAAACACCATATATTTT CASRPPRGGYGNTIYF TRBV28 NA TRBJ1-3 NA
TGTGCCAGCAGCCAAGGCTTCGCGGGAGCAGTTTATAATGAGCAGTTCTTC CASSQGFAGAVYNEQFF TRBV4-2 TRBD2 TRBJ2-1 once